The sequence of this T cell receptor (beta chain) was determined in a study of T-cell memory formation after mild COVID-19. The CDR3 is 11 amino acids. Trimming shortened V by 5 bases and J by 12 bases, and 11 bases separated the two germline ends. 5'RACE with constant-segment primers built TCRalpha and TCRbeta cDNA libraries with UMIs. Using its own MiXCR run on the 5' RACE reads, TCRdb lists one record per CDR3 protein. The data hold 190,000 or so distinct CDR3 sequences, with roughly a tenth observed a single time. Only a few counts were recorded for this clonotype. This chain joins TRBV12-3 or TRBV12-4 and TRBJ1-5, with no clear D. This clonotype originated in a man between 18 and 35 years old who had mild COVID-19 (a few samples of this study predate the infection). Cell type and time point are not known. Source material: PBMCs or a T cell subset sorted from them (not recorded which). Here the CDR3 DNA reads TGTGCCAGCAGTGCTCGTCTTCACCAGCATTTT. Its protein is CASSARLHQHF.